Listed here are 31 T cell receptor beta chains from one sample, sequenced in a study of breast tumors, draining lymph nodes, adjacent tissues. Samples came from axillary lymph nodes draining the breast cancer. TCRdb reprocessed the multiplex PCR reads via MiXCR and lists one record per CDR3 protein. The table lists 150,000 to 200,000 distinct CDR3 sequences, roughly a third of them singletons. The sequenced material came from axillary lymph node tissue. The source is a female donor with breast cancer. Some clones in this sample may be carry-over from other donors' samples.

For this clonotype: This clone may be a read error of a much larger clone one base away. The chain uses TRBV10-2 and TRBJ2-7; possible D gene TRBD2, 5 bases. From germline, CDR1 is WSHSY and CDR2 SAAADI. The CDR3 totals 13 residues. The CDR3 region is CASSESADYEQHF. CDR3 DNA: TGCGCCAGCAGTGAGTCGGCAGACTACGAGCAGCACTTC.

About this clonotype itself: This sequence may be a read error, since a much larger clone differs from it by one base. This chain joins TRBV12-5 and TRBJ2-1, with TRBD2 identical over 7 bases. In germline, CDR1 is LGHNT, CDR2 FRNRAP. The CDR3 runs 14 residues. CDR3 sequence: CASGPWTRVNEQLF. For the CDR3, the DNA is TGTGCTAGTGGTCCCTGGACTAGAGTCAATGAGCAGCTCTTC. Full variable domain (rest looked up from reference TRBV12-5 and TRBJ2-1): DARVTQTPRHKVTEMGQEVTMRCQPILGHNTVFWYRQTMMQGLELLAYFRNRAPLDDSGMPKDRFSAEMPDATLATLKIQPSEPRDSAVYFCASGPWTRVNEQLFGPGTRLTVL.

There are many counts of this clonotype. The V gene is TRBV7-8, the J gene TRBJ2-7; perhaps TRBD1 as D (5 bases). The CDR3 consists of 12 residues. V dropped 0 bases and J dropped 13 bases, with 13 bases sitting between them. The V gene's germline CDR1 is SGHVS and CDR2 FQNEAQ. The CDR3 DNA is TGTGCCAGCAGCTTAGCTCTAGGGGTCGGATACTTC. This sequence encodes CASSLALGVGYF.

This clonotype was recorded at least ten times. The rearrangement joins TRBV24-1 to TRBJ1-5; D possibly corresponds to TRBD1 (6 bases). V was shortened by 4 bases and J by 7 bases, with 13 bases between the two germline ends. CDR1 is KGHDR and CDR2 is SFDVKD in the germline V gene. This CDR3 contains 14 residues. The CDR3: CATSDYTGIQPQHF. CDR3 bases: TGTGCCACCAGTGACTACACAGGGATCCAGCCCCAGCATTTT.

This clonotype showed up just once. A much bigger clone sits one base away, suggesting this may be a read error. This rearrangement joins TRBV6-5 to TRBJ2-1, with D possibly matching TRBD1 (6 bases). CDR1 and CDR2 from the germline V gene are MNHEY and SVGAGI. The CDR3 consists of 13 residues. The CDR3: CVSSYTGSNEQFF. In DNA, the CDR3 is TGTGTCAGCAGTTACACAGGGTCCAATGAGCAGTTCTTC.

Ten or more counts support this clonotype. This chain uses TRBV20-1 with TRBJ2-2; 8 bases are shared with TRBD2. Germline-derived CDR1 and CDR2 are DFQATT and SNEGSKA (reference sequence). The V gene end was trimmed by 6 bases and the J gene end by 0 bases; junction bases not matched to a gene: 3. The CDR3 has 14 amino acids. The CDR3 loop is CSAERESNTGELFF. DNA for the CDR3: TGCAGTGCAGAGCGGGAGTCGAACACCGGGGAGCTGTTTTTT.

CDR3 nucleotides: TGTGCCAGCAGCGGGCGGGGGTTCGGGAAGACCCAGTACTTC. This sequence encodes CASSGRGFGKTQYF. This chain connects TRBV7-2 to TRBJ2-5; 7 bases match TRBD2. The CDR3 totals 14 residues. J was trimmed by 6 bases and V by 5 bases; bases with no gene match: 9. From germline, CDR1 is SGHTA and CDR2 FQGNSA.

Remarks on this clonotype: A read error may be the cause here, since a much bigger clone is one base away. The rearrangement links TRBV7-9 to TRBJ1-2; D remains unclear. Looked up from germline, CDR1 is SEHNR and CDR2 is FQNEAQ (reference sequence). The CDR3 is made up of 12 amino acids. Deletions cut 1 base from V and 13 bases from J, with 13 bases between. CDR3 region: CASSLVQPPLTF. The CDR3 coding sequence is TGTGCCAGCAGCTTAGTGCAACCCCCGCTCACCTTC.

This clonotype was detected ten times or more. The chain joins TRBV10-1 to TRBJ1-2; 10 nucleotides line up with TRBD1. The CDR3 runs to 13 residues. CDR1 is WNHNN, CDR2 SYGVQD, per germline (reference sequence). Trimming removed 4 bases from V and 8 bases from J; junction bases left unmatched: 4. The CDR3: CASSGTGGGGYTF. CDR3 sequence (DNA): TGCGCCAGCAGTGGGACAGGGGGGGGGGGCTACACCTTC.

This clonotype was seen a few times. It may be a read error: a sequence one base away is much more abundant. V gene TRBV7-2 combines with J gene TRBJ2-7; TRBD1 or TRBD2 may be the D gene (5 bases each). The germline gives CDR1 SGHTA, CDR2 FQGNSA. The CDR3 contains 15 residues. V lost 6 bases, J lost 5 bases, and 20 bases lay in between. The chain's CDR3 is CASRLQGRFSHEQYF. CDR3 in DNA: TGTGCCAGCAGACTGCAGGGACGGTTTTCCCACGAGCAGTACTTC.

J is TRBJ2-5 and V is TRBV20-1; TRBD1 is a possible D gene (5 bases). Trimming stripped 0 bases from V and 1 base from J, with 12 bases between. This CDR3 has 15 amino acids. In germline, CDR1 is DFQATT, CDR2 SNEGSKA (reference sequence). This chain's CDR3 is CSARDRAKLQETQYF. CDR3 bases: TGCAGTGCTAGAGACAGGGCTAAGCTCCAAGAGACCCAGTACTTC.

V usage is TRBV25-1 and J usage is TRBJ1-1; TRBD1 aligns across 7 bases. Germline loops: CDR1 MGHDK, CDR2 SYGVNS. V lost 3 bases to trimming and J lost 5 bases; unmatched junction nucleotides: 15. The CDR3 contains 17 residues. The CDR3 sequence is CASSDPHQGGLGTEAFF. The CDR3 DNA is TGTGCCAGCAGTGACCCTCACCAGGGGGGGCTCGGGACTGAAGCTTTCTTT.

The chain carries TRBV29-1 and TRBJ1-2; the D gene is possibly TRBD1 (6 bases). The CDR3 runs to 15 residues. V was cut by 7 bases and J by 6 bases, with 24 bases left in between. CDR1 and CDR2 (germline): SQVTM, ANQGSEA. CDR3 sequence: CSGSQIQGFSDGYTF. The CDR3 nucleotides are TGCAGCGGATCCCAAATACAGGGTTTTTCAGATGGCTACACCTTC.

This clonotype showed up many times. The rearrangement joins TRBV7-9 to TRBJ2-3; D is unresolved. This CDR3 contains 13 residues. Trimming shortened V by 5 bases and J by 5 bases, and 11 bases separated the two germline ends. Germline V gives CDR1 SEHNR, CDR2 FQNEAQ (reference sequence). This CDR3 is CASSPVEVDTQYF. In DNA, the CDR3 is TGTGCCAGCAGCCCCGTTGAGGTAGATACGCAGTATTTT.

At least ten counts were recorded for this clonotype. The rearrangement joins TRBV30 to TRBJ1-2; TRBD1 is a possible D gene (6 bases). Germline-derived CDR1 and CDR2 are GTSNPN and SVGIG (reference sequence). Trimming took 2 bases from V and 3 from J, leaving 25 bases between them. The CDR3 runs to 18 residues. Here the CDR3 DNA reads TGTGCCTGGAGTCCAAGTTATGGGGGCGCGATAGGTTACTATGGCTACACCTTC. It yields the protein CAWSPSYGGAIGYYGYTF.

The J gene is TRBJ2-7, the V gene TRBV7-8; D not resolved. The ends were cut back, 6 bases at V and 2 bases at J, with 14 bases in the middle. Germline values: CDR1 SGHVS, CDR2 FQNEAQ. The CDR3 consists of 14 residues. The CDR3 DNA is TGTGCCAGCAGTTTTTATGGTCTAACCTACGAGCAGTACTTC. Amino acid sequence: CASSFYGLTYEQYF.

The V call is TRBV6-2 or TRBV6-3, the J call TRBJ2-7, with a tentative D call TRBD2 (7 bases). Trimming took off 7 bases at V and 6 bases at J, with 19 bases between the two ends. The CDR3 extends over 14 amino acids. Germline assignment: CDR1 MNHEY and CDR2 SVGEGT. This CDR3 reads CASTSGGPLVEQYF. The CDR3 region has the DNA TGTGCCAGCACGTCCGGGGGGCCCCTCGTCGAGCAGTACTTC.

On this clonotype: It may be a read error: a sequence one base away is much more abundant. The CDR3 does not close with the conserved phenylalanine or tryptophan, likely indicating a read error. The chain couples TRBV7-8 to TRBJ2-1, with 8 bases fitting TRBD2. The ends lost 2 bases at V and 7 bases at J; junction bases unmatched: 4. This CDR3 is built from 14 residues. CDR1 is SGHVS and CDR2 is FQNEAQ in the germline V gene. DNA for the CDR3: TGTGCCAGCAGCTTAAGCGGGAGAGGGAATGAGCAGTTCCTC. Translation: CASSLSGRGNEQFL.

On this clonotype: A read error is possible here, since a much larger clone lies one base away. The chain uses TRBV19 and TRBJ2-3; D might be TRBD1 (6 bases). The CDR3 spans 15 residues. Germline V gene lookup returns CDR1 LNHDA and CDR2 SQIVND (reference sequence). Trimming took 4 bases from V and 6 from J, leaving 17 bases between them. CDR3 amino acids: CASSRSGQLIDTQYF. CDR3 sequence (DNA): TGTGCCAGTAGTAGATCGGGACAACTGATCGATACGCAGTATTTT.

Ten or more counts support this clonotype. The CDR3 DNA sequence: TGTGCCAGCAGCTTACAAGGGGATAATTCACCCCTCCACTTT. Its protein is CASSLQGDNSPLHF. V gene TRBV7-3 combines with J gene TRBJ1-6; a weak D match, TRBD1 (5 bases). CDR3 size: 14 residues. The germline V gene encodes CDR1 SGHTA and CDR2 FQGTGA. V lost 2 bases and J lost 5, with 7 bases in between.

To note about this clonotype: Since a much larger clone is just one base distant, this may be a read error. As DNA, the CDR3 is TGTGCTAGCAGCTTATCACCGGGACTAGCGGGGAGGGATCCGCAGTATTTT. The encoded protein is CASSLSPGLAGRDPQYF. The chain employs TRBV7-7 and TRBJ2-3, with 13 bases aligning to TRBD2. Germline V lookup: CDR1 SSHAT, CDR2 FNYEAQ (reference sequence). This CDR3 is 17 amino acids long.

This clonotype came up many times. The chain employs TRBV27 and TRBJ2-2, with 10 bases fitting TRBD2. The length of the CDR3 is 16 residues. With 2 bases clipped from V and 1 base from J, the junction kept 1 base outside the gene matches. Per germline, CDR1 MNHEY and CDR2 SMNVEV (reference sequence). CDR3 in DNA: TGTGCCAGCAGTTTAAGCGGGAGGGGGAACACCGGGGAGCTGTTTTTT. Protein: CASSLSGRGNTGELFF.

On this clonotype: The junction shows a germline mismatch at one end, possibly a read error. The V and J genes are TRBV18 and TRBJ2-1, with D perhaps matching TRBD1 or TRBD2 (5 bases each). CDR3 size: 14 residues. Germline CDR1 and CDR2: KGHSH and LQKENI. CDR3 DNA sequence: TGTGCCGGCTCACGGGACGCCTCCTACAATGAGCAGTTCTTC. It encodes CAGSRDASYNEQFF.

This clonotype has at least ten counts. The chain joins TRBV6-5 to TRBJ1-4; D call uncertain. This CDR3 is 15 amino acids long. The V end lost 5 bases, the J end lost 1 base, and 11 bases lay between the germline ends. CDR1 MNHEY and CDR2 SVGAGI come from the germline V gene. For the CDR3, the DNA is TGTGCCAGCAGTGACGGGGTAGGAACTAATGAAAAACTGTTTTTT. The encoded protein is CASSDGVGTNEKLFF.

This sequence joins TRBV19 and TRBJ2-3, with TRBD1 matching over 10 bases. The ends lost 5 bases at V and 2 bases at J; junction bases unmatched: 4. CDR1 and CDR2 (germline): LNHDA, SQIVND (reference sequence). The CDR3 has 15 residues. The CDR3 region has the DNA TGTGCCAGTAGTGTGGACAGGGGGAACACAGATACGCAGTATTTT. Residues: CASSVDRGNTDTQYF.

The V and J genes are TRBV9 and TRBJ2-5, with D perhaps matching TRBD1 or TRBD2 (5 bases each). This CDR3 has 12 amino acids. Germline CDR1 and CDR2: SGDLS and YYNGEE. V was clipped by 10 bases and J by 7 bases, with 17 bases between them. This CDR3 reads CASSGTAGTQYF. CDR3 nucleotide sequence: TGTGCCTCCTCTGGGACCGCGGGGACCCAGTACTTC.

The chain joins TRBV2 to TRBJ1-3, with 9 bases lining up with TRBD1. V was clipped by 6 bases and J by 3 bases; unmatched bases: 6. Germline CDR1 and CDR2: SNHLY and FYNNEI. The CDR3 consists of 15 residues. The CDR3 DNA is TGTGCCAGCAGAATACAGGGGGCGTATGGAAACACCATATATTTT. The encoded protein is CASRIQGAYGNTIYF.

This clonotype was detected many times. The chain combines TRBV25-1 with TRBJ2-5; maybe TRBD2 (5 bases). The CDR3 is made up of 14 amino acids. Between the trimmed V and J ends, which lost 2 bases and 6 bases, there was a span of 13 bases. The V gene's germline CDR1 is MGHDK and CDR2 SYGVNS. The CDR3 here is CASSERGPKQTQYF. Written as DNA, the CDR3 is TGTGCCAGCAGTGAAAGAGGGCCGAAACAGACCCAGTACTTC.

This clonotype showed up many times. The rearrangement joins TRBV4-1 to TRBJ2-7, with TRBD1 identical over 10 bases. Germline V gives CDR1 MGHRA, CDR2 YSYEKL. The CDR3 has 15 residues. The J segment lost 6 bases and the V segment lost 2 bases, leaving 7 bases of the junction unmatched. CDR3 amino acids: CASSQPPGQGSEQYF. As DNA, the CDR3 is TGCGCCAGCAGCCAACCCCCGGGACAGGGGTCCGAGCAGTACTTC.

The J gene is TRBJ1-5, the V gene TRBV28; a possible D gene is TRBD1 (5 bases). The CDR3 sequence is 18 residues long. CDR1 MDHEN and CDR2 SYDVKM come from the germline V gene. The V end lost 4 bases, the J end lost 4 bases, and 23 bases lay between the germline ends. The CDR3 region is CASSSGDAGNRRNQPQHF. The CDR3 bases are TGTGCCAGCAGTTCCGGGGACGCCGGAAACAGGCGAAATCAGCCCCAGCATTTT.

This clonotype was observed at least ten times. The chain is built from TRBV20-1 and TRBJ2-5; D may correspond to TRBD1 or TRBD2 (6 bases each). Germline V gives CDR1 DFQATT, CDR2 SNEGSKA (reference sequence). The CDR3 sequence is 13 residues long. The CDR3 DNA follows: TGCTCATCTTCGGCCAGGGGAGGCGAGACCCAGTACTTC. Protein sequence: CSSSARGGETQYF.